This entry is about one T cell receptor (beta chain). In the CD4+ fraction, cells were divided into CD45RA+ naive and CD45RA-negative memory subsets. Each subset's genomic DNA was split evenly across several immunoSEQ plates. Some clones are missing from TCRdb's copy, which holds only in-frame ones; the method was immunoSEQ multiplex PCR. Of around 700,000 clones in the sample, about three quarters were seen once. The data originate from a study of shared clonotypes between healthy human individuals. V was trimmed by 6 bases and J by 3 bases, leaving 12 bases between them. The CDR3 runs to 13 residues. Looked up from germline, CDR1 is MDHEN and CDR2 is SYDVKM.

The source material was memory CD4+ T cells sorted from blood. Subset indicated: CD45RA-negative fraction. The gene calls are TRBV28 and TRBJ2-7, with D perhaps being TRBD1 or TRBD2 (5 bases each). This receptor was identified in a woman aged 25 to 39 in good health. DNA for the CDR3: TGTGCCAGCAGGTCCGGGGCCCTCTACGAGCAGTACTTC. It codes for CASRSGALYEQYF. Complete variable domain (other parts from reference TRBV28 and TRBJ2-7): DVKVTQSSRYLVKRTGEKVFLECVQDMDHENMFWYRQDPGLGLRLIYFSYDVKMKEKGDIPEGYSVSREKKERFSLILESASTNQTSMYLCASRSGALYEQYFGPGTRLTVT.